This paragraph reports one T cell receptor (beta chain). What this receptor recognizes is not known. Base qualities are not recorded, but no much larger clone differs from it by a single base. The data belong to a study of cytomegalovirus exposure and HLA in healthy donors (dated by TCRdb to 2017 to 2019). General notes on the study: An earlier analysis of approximately 550 of the donors reported 250 to 300 Gb of sequence data and some 100 million unique TCR beta sequences from about 179 million T cells. Roughly 300 gigabases of sequencing data and roughly 81 million unique TCR sequences made up an early release that covered roughly 670 HLA-typed donors. The genetic ancestry cluster associated with self-reported Caucasian donors included 81% of the roughly 360 genotyped donors. The study aimed to test whether cataloging public T cell receptors could reveal signatures of past pathogen exposure. Using immunosequencing, the study profiled T cell repertoires from approximately 700 subjects and related those repertoires to cytomegalovirus serostatus. Besides the first cohort of 500 to 700 subjects, a separate validation cohort made up of 90 to 150 different subjects was used. To predict cytomegalovirus infection status, the study combined high-throughput TCR immunosequencing, statistical association of individual TCRs with disease status, and machine learning. In a later analysis, previously published TCR beta repertoires from about 670 donors were re-analyzed and high-resolution HLA genotyping was added so that TCR occurrence patterns could be studied. Rather than drawing on any new phenotypic data, the later analysis identified candidate immune exposures from TCR beta sequences and the way those sequences occurred across donors. An earlier analysis of 587 of the donors applied high-throughput TCR beta sequencing to assess whether each TCR beta V gene segment acted as functional or pseudogenic. Donor age, sex, ethnicity and CMV serostatus were compiled alongside the repertoire data. Genome-wide SNP genotypes for about three fifths of the roughly 700 donors were used in a later genetic analysis, which treated that subset as a discovery cohort. Every repertoire in the discovery cohort had been generated on one and the same sequencing platform. HLA typing covered class I and class II loci at four-digit resolution. The number of donors typed differed by locus, with roughly 620-640 for A, B, C, DRB1 and DQB1, around 500 for DQA1, 606 for DPA1, and 400 to 490 for DPB1. Roughly five DR-DQ haplotypes were handled as single units for association and clustering, since linkage in the cohort was strong. On average, approximately 250,000 unique TCR beta nucleotide sequences were sequenced per donor among some 430 genotyped donors of the cohort, with 15% to 20% of those sequences being non-productive. Points the paper makes about the study in general: In an earlier analysis of several hundred of the donors, most TCR beta V segments were observed in productive rearrangements about 90% or about 30% of the time, broadly matching IMGT annotations. A later analysis reported that several top co-occurrence clusters appeared linked to parvovirus B19, influenza, CMV and Epstein-Barr virus. When HLA alleles, especially DR and DQ, strongly co-occurred, attributing TCR associations to individual alleles was difficult. A further reported finding was that TCR beta sequences accurately predicted the HLA-A and HLA-B alleles for most subjects in the first cohort. According to the authors, the approach could potentially be generalized to other disease states and immunological phenotypes. A group of highly shared sequence variants was considered likely to be a technical artifact of the sequencing pipeline. According to a later analysis, most CMV-associated TCR beta chains appeared to be HLA-restricted, and the HLA associations seemed to be driven largely by CMV exposure. In the study, 164 TCR beta chains were listed as associated with cytomegalovirus. Presence/absence analyses assumed roughly uniform sequencing depth across donors, an assumption that may not hold. In vitro tests confirmed that a few of the cytomegalovirus-associated TCR beta chains recognize cytomegalovirus antigens. At a false discovery rate of 0.05, a later analysis linked under 20,000 TCR beta sequences to specific HLA alleles. In a later analysis, the rate of TCR association differed among HLA loci, with DRB1 alleles having the most associated TCRs and HLA-C alleles having the fewest. Linkage disequilibrium might explain the correlated functional status among segregating V segments, but an unknown experimental factor could not be excluded. Immune exposure information for the cohort was limited to CMV serostatus. Compared with the roughly 710-donor mean, donors in an Asian-associated ancestry cluster had fewer N-insertions in productive TCRs, according to a later genetic analysis. The earlier analysis of some 560 of the donors excluded some 16 rarely observed V segments, including chromosome 9 orphons, because counts were too low. Across donors, most TCR sequences were observed very rarely, whereas some public TCRs were present in many individuals. Cytomegalovirus status was reported to be diagnosed by the classifier with high specificity and sensitivity in both the original and validation cohorts. This cohort had only TCR beta chains sequenced, and the lack of alpha or paired-chain data limited which features could be detected. A later genetic analysis associated a missense DCLRE1C variant with V-gene and J-gene trimming of TCR beta chains, and an independent cohort replicated the association. Because HLA typing was unavailable for some donors at each locus, only the typed subset was used in association tests. A later analysis found that HLA-associated TCR beta chains were more clonally expanded and had lower generation probabilities than equally common non-associated chains.

Library preparation was by the immunoSEQ multiplex PCR assay. For the multiplex PCR, a mixture combining 60 forward primers for TCR Vbeta segments and 13 reverse primers for TCR Jbeta segments was used. A multiplex PCR assay on genomic DNA amplified the CDR3 region of rearranged TCR beta genes. The amplified TCR beta libraries were sequenced on the Illumina HiSeq System as 87-base-pair reads. Turning to the authors' computational methods: Across the roughly 640 repertoires, a later analysis counted tens of millions of unique TCR beta chains, approximately 12 million of which were shared by at least two donors. To remove PCR and sequencing errors, raw reads were error-corrected and collapsed into unique sequences using a nearest-neighbor algorithm that merged closely related sequences. CDR3 sequences were aligned to IMGT reference sequences to assign V, D and J gene segments. Each retained sequence needed at least a six-nucleotide match to both a V gene segment and a J gene segment. A rearrangement counted as productive if the CDR3 had no stop codons and remained in frame with V and J, and every other rearrangement counted as non-productive. Following IMGT convention, CDR3 was defined as the stretch from the second conserved V-encoded cysteine to the conserved J-encoded phenylalanine. The earlier analysis of 587 of the donors excluded sequences that lacked an unambiguous match to a single V gene segment. In an earlier analysis of approximately 560 of the donors, a V segment was called functional when productive rearrangements were above 56.7%, and segregating when the standard deviation between donors exceeded 5%. A statistical classification framework was built for diagnosing cytomegalovirus status from the catalog of TCR beta chain sequences. A later analysis assigned V and J genes by comparing TCR nucleotide sequences with IMGT/GENE-DB human TR gene sequences. Using the TCRdist pipeline, a later analysis assigned CDR3 sequences along with most-parsimonious VDJ recombination scenarios. In a later analysis, every TCR beta chain was defined by the combination of its CDR3 amino acid sequence and its V-gene family, and reads without a unique V-gene family were dropped. To address suspected cross-contamination and a sequencing artifact, a later analysis removed 450 to 700 highly shared, low-generation-probability nucleotide sequences. In a later analysis, a clonal expansion index was calculated for each public chain from normalized within-repertoire ranks of inferred template counts. Generation probabilities in a later analysis came from a VDJ recombination model fitted to out-of-frame rearrangements, and those results were checked against IGoR. In a later analysis, TCR-TCR, TCR-HLA and TCR-CMV co-occurrence was scored with hypergeometric tests, and a repertoire-size bias correction was applied to TCR pairs. A later analysis estimated false discovery rates by permuting HLA or CMV assignments 20 times. A later analysis grouped co-occurring TCRs with DBSCAN, adding TCRdist sequence similarity when clustering within HLA-allele-positive subsets. Repertoires with fewer than 30,000 or more than 120,000 public chains were left out of co-occurrence clustering, as were five repertoires with anomalous nucleotide sharing. This is the immuneACCESS table as TCRdb keeps it, with only in-frame sequences that have V and J called. A part of the clones is gone; compared with another copy, unresolved V genes explain less than half, and the rest is unexplained. From that table come the V and J calls and clone size; the DNA was used to work out D and trimming. Recorded for this sample are about 210,000 clones; about 77% of them occurred a single time. Of the sample, about 0.45% falls within the top ten clones.

The cohort consisted of approximately 670 healthy bone marrow donors. At the time of sampling, every cohort member was nominally healthy, though immune exposures that went unrecorded were likely present. The donor was CMV seronegative and belonged to the group of over 300 seronegative cohort members. A peripheral blood sample was collected from each donor, and TCR beta sequencing was performed on peripheral blood mononuclear cells. The Qiagen DNeasy Blood Extraction Kit was used to extract genomic DNA from the blood cell samples. This receptor was obtained from a boy under 18 in good health and CMV-seronegative. Sequenced material: PBMCs.

The CDR3 reads as follows: CASSFYRVSYEQYF. The bases are TGTGCCAGCAGCTTCTACAGGGTTTCCTACGAGCAGTACTTC. Recombination linked TRBV5-6 to TRBJ2-7; the D gene is possibly TRBD1, with 6 bases matching. The CDR3 sequence holds 14 residues, the cysteine and phenylalanine included. The retained sequence is limited to the CDR3, 42 bases, with the frame set at the first base. CDR1 and CDR2, per the germline V gene, are SGHDT and YYEEEE. V is clipped by 2 bases and J by 1 base, and the sequence between their germline boundaries is 10 bases long.